This TCR beta chain was recovered during a study of PD-1 blockade in classical Hodgkin lymphoma. Whole-study results and caveats: With respect to the repertoire differences, their causes, possibly disease activity or prior therapy, remain undefined. The study reported lower baseline TCR diversity in newly diagnosed patients than in healthy donors.

Time point noted: newly diagnosed, previously untreated cHL patient sample. Peripheral samples used as comparators were newly diagnosed, untreated classical Hodgkin lymphoma PBMCs. Trimming cost V 5 bases and J 4 bases; bases outside gene matches: 12. The CDR3 length is 17 residues. Germline values: CDR1 SGHTA, CDR2 FQGNSA. The assay was immunoSEQ multiplex PCR, and TCRdb's table has in-frame clones only and misses some. The sample lists roughly 29,000 clones; 90% to 95% were seen once. This clone has only a few counts. Its cognate antigen is unknown. The chain carries TRBV7-2 and TRBJ2-5; 11 bases agree with TRBD1. The specimen sequenced was peripheral blood mononuclear cells (PBMCs). The sequence came from a human donor with classical Hodgkin lymphoma. CDR3 region: CASSPGGTGGRRETQYF. The CDR3 DNA reads as TGTGCCAGCAGCCCCGGCGGGACAGGGGGTCGTCGAGAGACCCAGTACTTC.